One sample yielded the 23 T cell receptor beta chains listed below, sequenced in a study of regulatory T cells in long-lasting Graves disease. Time point defined: newly diagnosed GD, antithyroid drugs for less than 3 months. After RNA was extracted from PBMCs, the TCR library was made from it. With iRepertoire HTBI primers and Arm-PCR of CDR3 regions, TCR beta libraries were built. TCRdb re-called the multiplex PCR reads through MiXCR, storing one row per CDR3 protein. The sample holds hundreds of thousands of distinct CDR3 sequences, approximately 15% seen once. The data were also submitted as part of a second study, on T cells in Graves' hyperthyroidism and ophthalmopathy.

Sequences were derived from peripheral blood mononuclear cells (PBMCs), sampled at new diagnosis, from a patient treated with antithyroid drugs. Source of these receptors: a woman in her twenties or thirties with Graves disease.

This clonotype was seen repeatedly, ten times or more. V and J are TRBV5-1 and TRBJ2-1; 15 nucleotides line up with TRBD2. The CDR3 totals 16 residues. Trimming at V came to 3 bases and at J to 5 bases, leaving 3 bases not matched to a gene. The germline CDR1 and CDR2 sequences are SGHRS and YFSETQ. Here the CDR3 reads CASSWTSGRDHNEQFF. CDR3 in DNA: TGCGCCAGCAGCTGGACTAGCGGGAGGGACCACAATGAGCAGTTCTTC.

This clonotype was seen a handful of times. V usage is TRBV4-2 and J usage is TRBJ2-2; no definite D call. The germline V gene encodes CDR1 LGHNA and CDR2 YNFKEQ. Deletions cut 2 bases from V and 6 bases from J, with 10 bases between. The length of the CDR3 is 14 residues. The DNA of the CDR3 is TGTGCCAGCAGCCAATCAGTGGTGGCCGGGGAGCTGTTTTTT. Translated, it gives CASSQSVVAGELFF.

This clonotype was seen at least ten times. The gene calls are TRBV6-1 and TRBJ1-1; 7 nucleotides align to TRBD1. CDR3 length: 13 residues. Trimming cost V 6 bases and J 6 bases; bases outside gene matches: 7. CDR1 is MNHNS and CDR2 is SASEGT in the germline V gene. The DNA of the CDR3 is TGTGCCAGCAGCTACGACAGGGTAGCTGAAGCTTTCTTT. Translating gives CASSYDRVAEAFF.

The chain has TRBV7-2 and TRBJ1-5; TRBD1 aligns across 7 bases. Germline V CDR1 and CDR2: SGHTA, FQGNSA. V dropped 5 bases and J dropped 7; count of bases not matched to a gene: 11. The CDR3 is 15 residues long. The CDR3 protein is CASSGDRALGQPQHF. CDR3 in DNA: TGTGCCAGCAGCGGAGACAGGGCCTTAGGACAGCCCCAGCATTTT.

This clonotype was seen many times. The CDR3 spells CASSEPPHAGYTF. In DNA form, the CDR3 reads TGTGCCAGCAGTGAACCCCCTCATGCCGGCTACACCTTC. The chain joins TRBV6-1 to TRBJ1-2; D is uncertain. Germline V CDR1 and CDR2: MNHNS, SASEGT. V gave up 2 bases and J gave up 8 bases, with 12 bases separating them. This CDR3 has 13 residues.

This clonotype was seen at least ten times. The rearrangement links TRBV2 to TRBJ2-1; tentatively, D is TRBD2 (6 bases). Trimming took 5 bases from V and 6 from J, leaving 11 bases between them. CDR1 and CDR2 (germline): SNHLY, FYNNEI. This CDR3 has 13 amino acids. The CDR3 here is CASSPRRGNEQFF. As DNA, the CDR3 is TGTGCCAGCAGTCCCAGGAGGGGCAATGAGCAGTTCTTC.

Here the CDR3 DNA reads TGTGCCAGCAGCCAAGCCGTGACAGGGGGTACCCGCTCTGGAAACACCATATATTTT. Protein sequence: CASSQAVTGGTRSGNTIYF. The chain has TRBV3-1 and TRBJ1-3, with 9 bases that match TRBD1. The germline gives CDR1 LGHDT, CDR2 YNNKEL (reference sequence). V lost 1 base and J lost 0; bases outside the gene matches: 10. There are 19 residues in the CDR3.

Ten or more counts support this clonotype. V is TRBV28 and J is TRBJ2-3; 8 nucleotides match TRBD2. Germline V gives CDR1 MDHEN, CDR2 SYDVKM. With V trimmed by 3 bases and J by 8 bases, 10 bases remained unmatched. This CDR3 is built from 15 residues. Here the CDR3 DNA reads TGTGCCAGCAGTTTGAAGGGGACTAGTATCGGTACGCAGTATTTT. Amino acid sequence: CASSLKGTSIGTQYF.

This clonotype has a count of ten or more. The chain employs TRBV7-8 and TRBJ1-4; D gene uncertain. V lost 2 bases and J lost 0, with 16 bases in between. Germline lookup yields CDR1 SGHVS and CDR2 FQNEAQ. This CDR3 has 18 amino acids. The CDR3 region has the DNA TGTGCCAGCAGCTTAACGAGGACCCTTCGGGCAACTAATGAAAAACTGTTTTTT. The encoded protein is CASSLTRTLRATNEKLFF.

The genes are TRBV9 and TRBJ1-1; TRBD1 is a possible D gene (5 bases). V was trimmed by 0 bases and J by 1 base, leaving 10 bases between them. The CDR3 consists of 15 residues. Germline V gene sequence: CDR1 SGDLS, CDR2 YYNGEE. The CDR3 coding sequence is TGTGCCAGCAGCGTAGGTAGGGACTGGAACACTGAAGCTTTCTTT. Translating gives CASSVGRDWNTEAFF.

V and J are TRBV7-9 and TRBJ2-1; TRBD2 matches 10 bases. V lost 3 bases and J lost 5; bases outside the gene matches: 4. CDR1 and CDR2 (germline): SEHNR, FQNEAQ (reference sequence). The CDR3 is made up of 15 amino acids. The CDR3 loop reads CASSFEREGNNEQFF. CDR3 coding DNA: TGTGCCAGCAGCTTCGAGCGGGAGGGCAACAATGAGCAGTTCTTC.

The chain links TRBV14 to TRBJ2-7, with D perhaps being TRBD1 or TRBD2 (5 bases each). This CDR3 is 16 amino acids long. Per germline, CDR1 SGHDN and CDR2 FVKESK. The germline V and J ends were trimmed by 1 base and 4 bases, with 17 bases remaining between them. CDR3 DNA sequence: TGTGCCAGCAGCCAAGGTCCCGCAGGGACCGGATACGAGCAGTACTTC. Translated, it gives CASSQGPAGTGYEQYF.

The J gene is TRBJ2-2, the V gene TRBV24-1, with D uncertain. Trimming removed 4 bases at V and 4 bases at J, with 9 bases between. The germline V gene has CDR1 KGHDR and CDR2 SFDVKD. The CDR3 has 14 residues. The CDR3: CATSDLDGTGELFF. The CDR3 DNA follows: TGTGCCACCAGTGACCTGGACGGCACCGGGGAGCTGTTTTTT.

The chain joins TRBV10-3 to TRBJ2-4, with a tentative D call TRBD1 (5 bases). Trimming pared 6 bases from V and 2 bases from J, leaving 14 bases between. This CDR3 has 15 residues. Germline CDR1 is ENHRY and CDR2 is SYGVKD. The CDR3 loop is CAISPDQGTKNIQYF. The CDR3 DNA is TGTGCCATCAGCCCCGATCAGGGAACCAAAAACATTCAGTACTTC.

This chain uses TRBV19 with TRBJ2-5; 9 bases are shared with TRBD2. The length of the CDR3 is 15 residues. The germline gives CDR1 LNHDA, CDR2 SQIVND (reference sequence). V trimming: 1 base; J trimming: 1 base; junction bases outside the gene matches: 1. CDR3 region: CASSIGLAAQETQYF. The CDR3 DNA reads as TGTGCCAGTAGTATAGGACTAGCGGCCCAAGAGACCCAGTACTTC.

This clonotype was counted at least ten times. The genes are TRBV6-5 and TRBJ2-7, with D perhaps TRBD1 (5 bases). Germline V lookup: CDR1 MNHEY, CDR2 SVGAGI. The CDR3 loop spans 15 amino acids. Trimming cost V 0 bases and J 6 bases, with 15 bases left between them. This chain's CDR3 is CASSYSIPQVTEQYF. The DNA for the CDR3 is TGTGCCAGCAGTTACTCGATCCCACAGGTTACCGAGCAGTACTTC.

In its sample, this clonotype was seen many times. V gene TRBV29-1 combines with J gene TRBJ1-1; no definite D call. The V end lost 7 bases, the J end lost 5 bases, and 8 bases lay between the germline ends. Germline V gene sequence: CDR1 SQVTM, CDR2 ANQGSEA. The CDR3 loop spans 10 amino acids. CDR3 bases: TGCAGCGCCTGGGGTACTGAAGCTTTCTTT. It yields the protein CSAWGTEAFF.

The V and J genes are TRBV6-2 or TRBV6-3 and TRBJ2-4; D remains unclear. The CDR3 runs 15 residues. Between the trimmed V and J ends, which lost 5 bases and 0 bases, there was a span of 11 bases. Germline V lookup: CDR1 MNHEY, CDR2 SVGEGT. CDR3 protein: CASSTPRLAKNIQYF. CDR3 nucleotide sequence: TGTGCCAGCAGTACCCCGAGACTAGCCAAAAACATTCAGTACTTC.

This clonotype was observed many times. This rearrangement joins TRBV12-3 or TRBV12-4 to TRBJ1-4; maybe TRBD1 (5 bases). The germline V and J ends were trimmed by 0 bases and 8 bases, with 7 bases remaining between them. The CDR3 runs 13 residues. The CDR3 sequence: CASSLAEGEKLFF. CDR3 sequence (DNA): TGTGCCAGCAGTTTAGCCGAGGGGGAAAAACTGTTTTTT.

This clonotype has ten or more counts. CDR3 loop: CASRIGQERMNTEAFF. The CDR3 DNA is TGTGCCAGTCGGATCGGACAGGAAAGAATGAACACTGAAGCTTTCTTT. The V gene is TRBV6-1, the J gene TRBJ1-1; the match to TRBD1 covers 7 bases. The CDR3 contains 16 residues. Looked up from germline, CDR1 is MNHNS and CDR2 is SASEGT. J lost 0 bases, V lost 9 bases, and 13 bases had no gene match.

This clonotype was counted ten times or more. The genes are TRBV5-1 and TRBJ2-7; 8 nucleotides match TRBD1. This CDR3 is built from 14 residues. V lost 3 bases, J lost 2 bases, and 4 bases stayed unmatched. Germline assignment: CDR1 SGHRS and CDR2 YFSETQ. CDR3 bases: TGCGCCAGCAGCTCGGACAGGGAAGCCTACGAGCAGTACTTC. Its protein product is CASSSDREAYEQYF.

The chain employs TRBV19 and TRBJ2-7; tentative D call: TRBD2 (5 bases). The V end lost 3 bases, the J end lost 2 bases, and 8 bases lay between the germline ends. CDR1 and CDR2 (germline): LNHDA, SQIVND (reference sequence). The CDR3 is 13 amino acids. The CDR3 nucleotides read TGTGCCAGTAGTATCCGGGAAACCTACGAGCAGTACTTC. Translated, it gives CASSIRETYEQYF. The full variable domain, rest sourced from reference TRBV19 and TRBJ2-7, is DGGITQSPKYLFRKEGQNVTLSCEQNLNHDAMYWYRQDPGQGLRLIYYSQIVNDFQKGDIAEGYSVSREKKESFPLTVTSAQKNPTAFYLCASSIRETYEQYFGPGTRLTVT.

This clonotype showed up just a few times. The rearrangement joins TRBV18 to TRBJ2-3; D is unresolved. Trimming removed 7 bases from V and 0 bases from J, with 11 bases in between. Per germline, CDR1 KGHSH and CDR2 LQKENI. The CDR3 is made up of 14 amino acids. CDR3 loop: CASLKGLSTDTQYF. CDR3 DNA: TGTGCCAGCTTGAAAGGGCTCAGCACAGATACGCAGTATTTT.